These 25 T cell receptor beta chains originate from one sample sequenced in a study of metastatic and nonmetastatic thyroid tumors. TCRdb re-called the PCR reads through MiXCR. The repertoire holds around 26,000 clones, with around 20% as singletons. No patient received treatment before thyroid surgery. Specimen: blood. The receptor source for this set is a female donor with papillary thyroid cancer or a benign thyroid nodule (not recorded which). Some clones in this sample may be carry-over from other donors' samples.

The chain combines TRBV20-1 with TRBJ1-6; D is undetermined. With 1 base removed from V and 0 bases from J, the gap between germline ends came to 7 bases. The length of the CDR3 is 15 residues. Per germline, CDR1 DFQATT and CDR2 SNEGSKA (reference sequence). The CDR3 coding sequence is TGCAGTGCTAGAGGGGATAGCTCCTATAATTCACCCCTCCACTTT. It yields the protein CSARGDSSYNSPLHF.

DNA for the CDR3: TGCAGTGCTAAGGGACAGGGTCCGGATTCACCCCTCCACTTT. It translates to CSAKGQGPDSPLHF. V gene TRBV20-1 combines with J gene TRBJ1-6, with 9 positions matching TRBD1. Germline V gene lookup returns CDR1 DFQATT and CDR2 SNEGSKA (reference sequence). V trimming: 4 bases; J trimming: 8 bases; junction bases outside the gene matches: 6. The CDR3 is 14 amino acids.

This clone was counted at least ten times. This chain links TRBV20-1 with TRBJ2-5; 13 bases agree with TRBD2. The CDR3 covers 15 residues. Germline values: CDR1 DFQATT, CDR2 SNEGSKA (reference sequence). With 3 bases clipped from V and 2 bases from J, the junction kept 3 bases outside the gene matches. As DNA, the CDR3 is TGCAGTGCTAGTAGACTAGCGGGGGGACAAGAGACCCAGTACTTC. It encodes CSASRLAGGQETQYF.

This clone was seen ten or more times. The V call is TRBV4-3, the J call TRBJ1-4, with 7 positions matching TRBD1. Per germline, CDR1 LGHNA and CDR2 YSLEER. With V trimmed by 0 bases and J by 7 bases, 14 bases remained unmatched. The CDR3 length is 18 residues. The CDR3 region is CASSQDFQGGKGGEKLFF. The CDR3 DNA sequence: TGCGCCAGCAGCCAAGATTTTCAAGGGGGCAAGGGGGGTGAAAAACTGTTTTTT.

This clone occurred many times. Other DNA sequences in this specimen translate into the identical CDR3. The chain employs TRBV5-5 and TRBJ1-2; no reliable D call. Trimming took 0 bases from V and 0 from J, leaving 9 bases between them. This CDR3 contains 15 residues. The germline V gene has CDR1 SGHKS and CDR2 YYEKEE (reference sequence). In DNA, the CDR3 is TGTGCCAGCAGCTTGGGGGCCTTGTCTAACTATGGCTACACCTTC. Its protein is CASSLGALSNYGYTF.

This clone was detected ten times or more. V gene TRBV5-6 combines with J gene TRBJ1-4; no clear D gene. CDR1 is SGHDT, CDR2 YYEEEE, per germline. The ends were cut back, 0 bases at V and 8 bases at J, with 14 bases in the middle. This CDR3 has 15 residues. The CDR3 DNA is TGTGCCAGCAGCTTGGGCCGCGGGATTGGGGAAAAACTGTTTTTT. It yields the protein CASSLGRGIGEKLFF.

The table lists this clone with many counts. The rearrangement joins TRBV3-1 to TRBJ2-7; 7 positions agree with TRBD1. The V segment lost 5 bases and the J segment 5 bases; nucleotides outside the gene matches: 9. The CDR3 is 14 amino acids. The germline V gene encodes CDR1 LGHDT and CDR2 YNNKEL (reference sequence). CDR3: CASSFRTGGHEQYF. CDR3 DNA: TGTGCCAGCAGCTTCCGGACAGGCGGCCACGAGCAGTACTTC.

This clone has ten or more counts. This sequence may be a read error, since a much larger clone differs from it by one base. The chain couples TRBV2 to TRBJ1-2, with D perhaps TRBD1 (5 bases). Germline V gene sequence: CDR1 SNHLY, CDR2 FYNNEI. Trimming took 0 bases from V and 4 from J, leaving 9 bases between them. The CDR3 sequence is 14 residues long. This CDR3 reads CASSEAGDRYGYTF. The DNA for the CDR3 is TGTGCCAGCAGTGAAGCGGGGGACCGCTATGGCTACACCTTC.

The rearrangement links TRBV6-1 to TRBJ1-2; a possible D gene is TRBD1 (5 bases). Germline CDR1 MNHNS, CDR2 SASEGT. This CDR3 spans 15 amino acids. The germline V and J ends were trimmed by 4 bases and 4 bases, with 16 bases remaining between them. Here the CDR3 DNA reads TGTGCCAGCAGTGCCGCAACCGACAGATCCTATGGCTACACCTTC. Its translation: CASSAATDRSYGYTF.

This clone was seen many times. V and J are TRBV20-1 and TRBJ2-1, with TRBD2 identical over 11 bases. V shed 5 bases and J 6 bases; nucleotides not matched to a gene: 3. The CDR3 is made up of 13 amino acids. Looked up from germline, CDR1 is DFQATT and CDR2 is SNEGSKA (reference sequence). CDR3 protein: CSAPTSGSNEQFF. DNA of the CDR3: TGCAGTGCTCCTACTAGCGGGAGCAATGAGCAGTTCTTC.

This clone was detected a few times. Since a much larger clone is just one base distant, this may be a read error. The V call is TRBV28, the J call TRBJ2-1; D unclear. The CDR3 has 14 residues. Germline V lookup: CDR1 MDHEN, CDR2 SYDVKM. This CDR3 reads CASSLVAGWNERFF. DNA for the CDR3: TGTGCCAGCAGTTTAGTGGCTGGGTGGAATGAGCGGTTCTTC.

A word on this clone: The conserved final phenylalanine or tryptophan is absent from the CDR3, which likely points to a read error. The DNA is omitted, as the CDR3 cannot be located on it reliably, and the CDR3 follows TCRdb's listing. The chain uses TRBV6-1 and TRBJ1-5. The CDR3 extends over 13 residues, inclusive of both ends. Germline V lookup: CDR1 MNHNS, CDR2 SASEGT. CDR3: CASSEQETQTQDL.

Regarding this clone: One junction end does not reproduce the germline sequence, and a read error may be involved. The chain combines TRBV20-1 with TRBJ2-1, with D maybe TRBD2 (6 bases). The CDR3 runs to 15 residues. Germline lookup yields CDR1 DFQATT and CDR2 SNEGSKA (reference sequence). The CDR3 sequence is CSARGGGFSYNEKFF. The CDR3 DNA follows: TGCAGTGCTAGAGGAGGAGGGTTCTCCTACAATGAGAAGTTCTTC.

This clone was counted ten times or more. V is TRBV3-1 and J is TRBJ1-6, with 10 bases lining up with TRBD1. The germline gives CDR1 LGHDT, CDR2 YNNKEL (reference sequence). Germline trimming cut 4 bases from V and 10 bases from J; bases unmatched to any gene: 4. The CDR3 is 14 amino acids. DNA of the CDR3: TGTGCCAGCAGCCCCGGGACAGGGGTCTCACCCCTCCACTTT. Its translation: CASSPGTGVSPLHF. The full variable domain, in which reference TRBV3-1 and TRBJ1-6 provide the parts outside the CDR3, is DTAVSQTPKYLVTQMGNDKSIKCEQNLGHDTMYWYKQDSKKFLKIMFSYNNKELIINETVPNRFSPKSPDKAHLNLHINSLELGDSAVYFCASSPGTGVSPLHFGNGTRLTVT.

This clone was recorded many times. This chain uses TRBV28 with TRBJ1-5, with TRBD1 matching 7 bases. The CDR3 is 16 amino acids. CDR1 is MDHEN, CDR2 SYDVKM, per germline. Trimming removed 1 base from V and 3 bases from J; junction bases left unmatched: 6. CDR3 bases: TGTGCCAGCAGTTTATTCGGGGACAGCTTCAATCAGCCCCAGCATTTT. It is translated as CASSLFGDSFNQPQHF. Combining the CDR3 with reference TRBV28 and TRBJ1-5 gives the whole variable domain DVKVTQSSRYLVKRTGEKVFLECVQDMDHENMFWYRQDPGLGLRLIYFSYDVKMKEKGDIPEGYSVSREKKERFSLILESASTNQTSMYLCASSLFGDSFNQPQHFGDGTRLSIL.

The V gene is TRBV5-1, the J gene TRBJ2-1; 11 bases agree with TRBD2. After removal of 3 bases from V and 5 bases from J, the junction contained 7 bases not matched to a gene. Germline V gene sequence: CDR1 SGHRS, CDR2 YFSETQ. CDR3 length: 16 amino acids. The chain's CDR3 is CASSSRLAGGNNEQFF. The CDR3 DNA follows: TGCGCCAGCAGCTCCCGGCTAGCGGGAGGTAACAATGAGCAGTTCTTC.

As DNA, the CDR3 is TGCGCCAGCAGCTACGATCAGATCCCCTCGGGCGAGCAGTACTTC. Translation: CASSYDQIPSGEQYF. This chain connects TRBV5-1 to TRBJ2-7; D not resolved. Per the germline V gene, CDR1 is SGHRS and CDR2 is YFSETQ. V was clipped by 3 bases and J by 6 bases, with 19 bases between them. The CDR3 runs to 15 residues.

This clone was recorded a few times. The genes are TRBV6-2 or TRBV6-3 and TRBJ2-5; TRBD2 agrees at 12 bases. CDR1 is MNHEY, CDR2 SVGEGT, per germline. The trim removed 2 bases at V and 0 bases at J, leaving 7 bases unmatched. The CDR3 spans 18 residues. In DNA form, the CDR3 reads TGTGCCAGCAGTTACGCAATGCGACTAGCGGGGGACCAAGAGACCCAGTACTTC. This encodes CASSYAMRLAGDQETQYF.

A remark on this clone: A read error may explain this, as a much larger clone is one base away. This chain links TRBV29-1 with TRBJ2-7, with TRBD2 as a possible D gene (5 bases). The CDR3 is made up of 13 amino acids. Trimming shortened V by 4 bases and J by 6 bases, and 16 bases separated the two germline ends. The germline V gene encodes CDR1 SQVTM and CDR2 ANQGSEA. The DNA for the CDR3 is TGCAGCGTTGGGACCCCTGAGCGGTTCGAGCAGTACTTC. Its protein is CSVGTPERFEQYF.

This clone was seen at least ten times. A much larger clone is a single base away; this may be a read error. The sample contains more than one DNA sequence encoding this CDR3. V is TRBV5-1 and J is TRBJ2-7; TRBD2 agrees at 8 bases. The CDR3 covers 14 residues. Germline CDR1 reads SGHRS; CDR2 reads YFSETQ. The CDR3 loop is CASSLAAGVGEQYF. CDR3 DNA: TGCGCCAGCAGCTTAGCAGCGGGAGTAGGCGAGCAGTACTTT.

This clone is categorized as medium-sized. The chain carries TRBV12-3 or TRBV12-4 and TRBJ2-7, with a possible D match to TRBD1 (6 bases). The CDR3 totals 14 residues. The ends were cut back, 8 bases at V and 6 bases at J, with 20 bases in the middle. CDR3 protein: CASGPRQGRSEQYF. CDR3 DNA sequence: TGTGCCAGCGGCCCTCGGCAGGGGCGGTCCGAGCAGTACTTC.

This clone is medium-sized within its sample. The chain employs TRBV6-2 or TRBV6-3 and TRBJ2-6; 7 bases line up with TRBD1. Per germline, CDR1 MNHEY and CDR2 SVGEGT. Losses at the gene ends were 7 bases for V and 3 bases for J; bases not matched to a gene: 3. This CDR3 is built from 14 residues. The CDR3 DNA is TGTGCCAGCACCCAGGGGGATGGGGCCAACGTCCTGACTTTC. As protein: CASTQGDGANVLTF.

This clone was observed many times. CDR3 nucleotide sequence: TGTGCCAGCTCACCTGGGGCGGTCCTCCATGGCTACACCTTC. Translated: CASSPGAVLHGYTF. The genes are TRBV18 and TRBJ1-2, with D tentatively TRBD1 (5 bases). V was pared by 3 bases and J by 6 bases, with 14 bases between. The germline CDR1 and CDR2 sequences are KGHSH and LQKENI. This CDR3 is built from 14 residues.

This clone was detected many times. V usage is TRBV4-3 and J usage is TRBJ1-1; D is uncertain. Per the germline V gene, CDR1 is LGHNA and CDR2 is YSLEER. The CDR3 is made up of 13 amino acids. The V and J ends lost 0 bases and 3 bases respectively, with 5 bases between them. CDR3 DNA: TGCGCCAGCAGCCAAGATGGAGACACTGAAGCTTTCTTT. It translates to CASSQDGDTEAFF.

The J gene is TRBJ2-5, the V gene TRBV6-1; 7 bases map to TRBD1. Germline-derived CDR1 and CDR2 are MNHNS and SASEGT. The CDR3 runs to 15 residues. Trimming took 5 bases from V and 2 from J; bases not matched to a gene: 8. The CDR3 sequence is CASSQNRGRQETQYF. CDR3 DNA: TGTGCCAGCAGTCAGAACAGGGGCCGGCAAGAGACCCAGTACTTC.